A selection of T cell receptor beta chains follows, all from one sample in a study of blood T cell repertoires in COVID-19. Some clones are missing from TCRdb's copy, which holds only in-frame ones; the method was immunoSEQ multiplex PCR. The sample lists about 130,000 clones; roughly 91% were seen once. Sequences were obtained from peripheral blood. The origin of the receptors is a man aged 55 to 70 with COVID-19, enrolled during active disease. CDR3s include the opening cysteine and the closing phenylalanine or tryptophan. The D gene is left open where the match is weak. Size values are once, few and many counts, or a class for expanded clones, and some rows have none.

d_call	clone_size	j_call	v_call	cdr3_aa	cdr3_nt
TRBD1	.	TRBJ1-2	TRBV28	CASSLGTALGGYTF	TGTGCCAGCAGTTTGGGGACAGCCTTGGGAGGCTACACCTTC
.	.	TRBJ1-3	TRBV11-2	CASSLERTSGGTIYF	TGTGCCAGCAGCTTAGAGAGAACGTCCGGGGGCACCATATATTTT
.	.	TRBJ1-3	TRBV21-1	CASSSPGQSSGNTIYF	TGTGCCAGCAGCAGTCCGGGACAGAGCTCTGGAAACACCATATATTTT
TRBD1	.	TRBJ2-2	TRBV10-3	CAISQGASNTGELFF	TGTGCCATCAGTCAGGGGGCGTCAAACACCGGGGAGCTGTTTTTT
.	.	TRBJ1-2	TRBV5-5	CASSSNRGYGYTF	TGTGCCAGCAGCTCGAACCGGGGCTATGGCTACACCTTC
.	.	TRBJ1-1	TRBV3-1/TRBV3-2	CASSQDRGGPNTEAFF	TGTGCCAGCAGCCAAGATCGTGGAGGTCCTAACACTGAAGCTTTCTTT
.	.	TRBJ1-2	TRBV6-1	CASSEGKGMGYTF	TGTGCCAGCAGTGAGGGGAAGGGGATGGGCTACACCTTC
.	.	TRBJ1-1	TRBV20-1	CSARVVTEAFF	TGCAGTGCACGGGTAGTCACTGAAGCTTTCTTT
.	.	TRBJ1-2	TRBV3-1/TRBV3-2	CASSLLEGGRDYGYTF	TGTGCCAGCAGCCTACTAGAGGGTGGTCGGGACTATGGCTACACCTTC
.	.	TRBJ2-1	TRBV10-3	CAISEMTGNEQFF	TGTGCCATCAGTGAGATGACAGGCAATGAGCAGTTCTTC
TRBD1	.	TRBJ1-6	TRBV5-4	CASSSSDRVPEAALHF	TGTGCCAGCAGCTCGAGCGACAGGGTTCCCGAGGCGGCCCTCCACTTT
.	.	TRBJ2-1	TRBV6-5	CASSQVQGNEQFF	TGTGCCAGCAGCCAAGTTCAGGGGAATGAGCAGTTCTTC
.	.	TRBJ1-1	TRBV6-5	CASSYIANTEAFF	TGTGCCAGCAGTTATATAGCGAACACTGAAGCTTTCTTT
.	.	TRBJ1-2	TRBV30	CAWSEYGGYGYTF	TGTGCCTGGAGCGAGTATGGGGGGTATGGCTACACCTTC
TRBD1	.	TRBJ2-3	TRBV6-6	CASSYQGTVHTDTQYF	TGTGCCAGCAGTTACCAAGGGACAGTACACACAGATACGCAGTATTTT
.	.	TRBJ1-5	TRBV3-1/TRBV3-2	CASSQLGSGNQPQHF	TGTGCCAGCAGCCAACTGGGGAGTGGCAATCAGCCCCAGCATTTT
TRBD1	once	TRBJ2-5	TRBV5-5	CASSTGTGKETQYF	TGTGCCAGCAGCACCGGGACAGGGAAAGAGACCCAGTACTTC
.	.	TRBJ2-7	TRBV7-9	CASTSLQGYSYEQYF	TGTGCCAGCACCTCCCTGCAGGGCTACTCCTACGAGCAGTACTTC
.	.	TRBJ1-1	TRBV19	CASSMNRLGQLNTEAFF	TGTGCCAGTAGTATGAATCGACTCGGACAGCTGAACACTGAAGCTTTCTTT
TRBD1	.	TRBJ1-2	TRBV7-9	CASSPITGGGGYTF	TGTGCCAGCAGTCCTATCACAGGGGGAGGTGGCTACACCTTC
TRBD1	.	TRBJ2-5	TRBV2	CASSQPGTAQETQYF	TGTGCCAGCAGTCAACCCGGGACAGCCCAAGAGACCCAGTACTTC